The 21 T cell receptor beta chains below all came from one sample that was sequenced in a study of T cell repertoires in cytomegalovirus infection. A single record per CDR3 protein comes from TCRdb applying MiXCR to the reads. Among approximately 160,000 distinct CDR3 sequences listed, more than 15% were seen once. The sequencing sample was made of CD8+ T cells from PBMCs. These receptors originate from a human donor in good health (CMV status not recorded). Some clones in this sample may be carry-over from other donors' samples.

This clonotype occurred many times. This rearrangement joins TRBV7-2 to TRBJ2-1; D uncertain. The germline V gene encodes CDR1 SGHTA and CDR2 FQGNSA. CDR3 length: 13 amino acids. V was shortened by 5 bases and J by 4 bases, with 9 bases between the two germline ends. The CDR3 sequence: CASSQAGYNEQFF. CDR3 sequence (DNA): TGTGCCAGCAGCCAGGCAGGTTACAATGAGCAGTTCTTC.

This chain links TRBV23-1 with TRBJ2-5; possibly TRBD1 or TRBD2 for D (5 bases each). TRBV23-1 is an ORF, with its function uncertain. This CDR3 has 15 amino acids. Trimming cost V 2 bases and J 5 bases, with 15 bases left between them. The CDR3 nucleotides are TGCGCCAGCAGTCAACCTGAAGAGGGGCACGAGACCCAGTACTTC. This encodes CASSQPEEGHETQYF.

This chain connects TRBV9 to TRBJ1-2, with a possible D match to TRBD1 (5 bases). Germline V lookup: CDR1 SGDLS, CDR2 YYNGEE. The V gene lost 4 bases and the J gene lost 7 bases, with 14 bases spanning the gap. This CDR3 is built from 13 residues. This CDR3 is CASSSGLGAGYTF. DNA for the CDR3: TGTGCCAGCAGCTCCGGACTAGGGGCTGGCTACACCTTC.

In this sample, this clonotype turned up a few times. CDR3 protein: CASSELPNGGNNEQFF. The CDR3, as DNA: TGTGCCAGCAGTGAACTACCCAACGGAGGTAACAATGAGCAGTTCTTC. The genes are TRBV2 and TRBJ2-1; D possibly corresponds to TRBD2 (5 bases). Germline CDR1 is SNHLY and CDR2 is FYNNEI. V was shortened by 2 bases and J by 5 bases, with 16 bases between the two germline ends. This CDR3 spans 16 amino acids.

The chain uses TRBV6-5 and TRBJ2-2; D possibly corresponds to TRBD1 (5 bases). CDR1 is MNHEY, CDR2 SVGAGI, per germline. This CDR3 contains 14 residues. V gave up 2 bases and J gave up 3 bases, with 7 bases separating them. In DNA form, the CDR3 reads TGTGCCAGCAGTTACACCAGGGACACCGGGGAGCTGTTTTTT. It yields the protein CASSYTRDTGELFF.

The rearrangement uses TRBV7-3 and TRBJ1-1, with D tentatively TRBD1 (6 bases). The CDR3 contains 16 residues. Looked up from germline, CDR1 is SGHTA and CDR2 is FQGTGA. Deletions cut 1 base from V and 0 bases from J, with 12 bases between. This CDR3 reads CASSLRARGVNTEAFF. DNA of the CDR3: TGTGCCAGCAGCTTAAGAGCCAGGGGTGTGAACACTGAAGCTTTCTTT.

The table lists this clonotype with many counts. The chain uses TRBV7-3 and TRBJ2-7; TRBD1 aligns across 7 bases. The CDR3 runs to 15 residues. With V trimmed by 1 base and J by 3 bases, 6 bases remained unmatched. CDR1 and CDR2 (germline): SGHTA, FQGTGA. CDR3 DNA sequence: TGTGCCAGCAGCTTAAACCCCGGGACAGACTACGAGCAGTACTTC. Its translation is CASSLNPGTDYEQYF.

This clonotype has a handful of counts. V gene TRBV28 combines with J gene TRBJ2-5; 7 bases agree with TRBD2. Germline assignment: CDR1 MDHEN and CDR2 SYDVKM. The CDR3 length is 16 residues. The trim removed 5 bases at V and 1 base at J, leaving 10 bases unmatched. The chain's CDR3 is CASSPPAGAFQETQYF. As DNA, the CDR3 is TGTGCCAGCAGTCCACCGGCGGGAGCCTTCCAAGAGACCCAGTACTTC.

The chain links TRBV7-9 to TRBJ2-1; possible D gene TRBD2, 5 bases. This CDR3 comprises 18 residues. Trimming shortened V by 5 bases and J by 0 bases, and 20 bases separated the two germline ends. Per germline, CDR1 SEHNR and CDR2 FQNEAQ (reference sequence). CDR3 amino acids: CASSHPPEARPSYNEQFF. CDR3 in DNA: TGTGCCAGCAGCCACCCCCCGGAGGCGCGGCCCTCCTACAATGAGCAGTTCTTC. Complete variable domain (other parts from reference TRBV7-9 and TRBJ2-1): DTGVSQNPRHKITKRGQNVTFRCDPISEHNRLYWYRQTLGQGPEFLTYFQNEAQLEKSRLLSDRFSAERPKGSFSTLEIQRTEQGDSAMYLCASSHPPEARPSYNEQFFGPGTRLTVL.

V gene TRBV6-1 combines with J gene TRBJ2-5, with D perhaps given as TRBD1 or TRBD2 (5 bases each). Trimming removed 0 bases from V and 0 bases from J, with 8 bases in between. Per germline, CDR1 MNHNS and CDR2 SASEGT. This CDR3 is built from 15 residues. In DNA form, the CDR3 reads TGTGCCAGCAGTGAAGCGAGGGGTTACCAAGAGACCCAGTACTTC. As protein: CASSEARGYQETQYF.

The V and J genes are TRBV7-9 and TRBJ2-7; possibly TRBD1 or TRBD2 for D (5 bases each). The CDR3 extends over 13 amino acids. The germline V gene has CDR1 SEHNR and CDR2 FQNEAQ (reference sequence). The V end was cut by 5 bases, the J end by 4 bases, with 12 bases between. This CDR3 is CASSRTGRYEQYF. The CDR3 coding sequence is TGTGCCAGCAGCCGGACGGGGCGATACGAGCAGTACTTC.

This clonotype was seen at least ten times. The V call is TRBV7-2, the J call TRBJ1-4, with 9 bases aligning to TRBD1. Germline V gene data show CDR1 as SGHTA and CDR2 as FQGNSA. The CDR3 covers 13 residues. Trimming cost V 5 bases and J 10 bases; bases outside gene matches: 5. CDR3 protein: CASSEGQGGKLFF. For the CDR3, the DNA is TGTGCCAGCAGCGAGGGACAGGGAGGAAAACTGTTTTTT.

The V call is TRBV29-1, the J call TRBJ2-1; TRBD1 matches 9 bases. Germline V CDR1 and CDR2: SQVTM, ANQGSEA. The J segment lost 4 bases and the V segment lost 3 bases, leaving 10 bases of the junction unmatched. The CDR3 length is 16 residues. The CDR3, as DNA: TGCAGCGTTGAGTTACCCGGGACAGGGATTTACAATGAGCAGTTCTTC. Protein product: CSVELPGTGIYNEQFF.

The chain uses TRBV14 and TRBJ2-7, with D tentatively TRBD2 (5 bases). CDR3 size: 13 residues. CDR1 and CDR2 (germline): SGHDN, FVKESK. V was trimmed by 6 bases and J by 0 bases, leaving 9 bases between them. CDR3 loop: CASSRESSYEQYF. CDR3 sequence (DNA): TGTGCCAGCAGTCGGGAATCCTCCTACGAGCAGTACTTC.

This clonotype was detected only a few times. The V gene is TRBV7-2, the J gene TRBJ2-5, with D tentatively TRBD1 or TRBD2 (5 bases each). Germline V lookup: CDR1 SGHTA, CDR2 FQGNSA. CDR3 size: 15 residues. Trimming stripped 0 bases from V and 3 bases from J, with 11 bases between. The CDR3 region has the DNA TGTGCCAGCAGCTTAGCGGTCGGGGCAAAAGAGACCCAGTACTTC. It is translated as CASSLAVGAKETQYF.

V gene TRBV7-6 combines with J gene TRBJ1-6; the D is unclear. Trimming stripped 4 bases from V and 10 bases from J, with 8 bases between. The CDR3 is 12 residues long. The germline CDR1 and CDR2 sequences are SGHVS and FNYEAQ. CDR3 sequence reads: CASSYAGSPLHF. The CDR3 DNA is TGTGCCAGCAGCTACGCGGGATCACCCCTCCACTTT.

This clonotype was seen only a few times. This chain connects TRBV28 to TRBJ2-7; 7 bases agree with TRBD2. Germline assignment: CDR1 MDHEN and CDR2 SYDVKM. The CDR3 runs to 13 residues. Unmatched junction bases numbered 6, after V lost 7 bases and J lost 3 bases. The CDR3 spells CASTLRDYYEQYF. The CDR3 DNA reads as TGTGCCAGCACCCTCCGGGACTACTACGAGCAGTACTTC.

This clonotype turned up a few times. This rearrangement joins TRBV15 to TRBJ2-2; D possibly matches TRBD1 or TRBD2 (5 bases each). The germline CDR1 and CDR2 sequences are LNHNV and YYDKDF (reference sequence). The CDR3 is 16 amino acids. The V gene lost 3 bases and the J gene lost 0 bases, with 11 bases spanning the gap. DNA for the CDR3: TGTGCCACCAGCAGGGGACGGATTCCGAACACCGGGGAGCTGTTTTTT. As protein: CATSRGRIPNTGELFF.

The chain joins TRBV29-1 to TRBJ2-7, with a possible D match to TRBD1 (6 bases). There are 12 residues in the CDR3. Germline values: CDR1 SQVTM, CDR2 ANQGSEA. V dropped 6 bases and J dropped 3 bases, with 12 bases sitting between them. The CDR3 region has the DNA TGCAGCGTCGGAGAGGGGGACTACGAGCAGTACTTC. Protein product: CSVGEGDYEQYF.

This clonotype occurred a few times. V is TRBV4-3 and J is TRBJ2-2; 7 bases match TRBD2. The germline gives CDR1 LGHNA, CDR2 YSLEER. There are 15 residues in the CDR3. The trim removed 0 bases at V and 8 bases at J, leaving 6 bases unmatched. The CDR3 DNA sequence: TGCGCCAGCAGCCAAGACGGCGGGAGACAAGGGGAGCTGTTTTTT. Its translation: CASSQDGGRQGELFF.

There are a few counts of this clonotype. The V call is TRBV28, the J call TRBJ2-6; D remains ambiguous. The CDR3 extends over 15 amino acids. Per germline, CDR1 MDHEN and CDR2 SYDVKM. Trimming pared 0 bases from V and 1 base from J, leaving 4 bases between. CDR3 loop: CASSLWRSGANVLTF. In nucleotides, the CDR3 is TGTGCCAGCAGTTTATGGCGATCTGGGGCCAACGTCCTGACTTTC. The variable domain in full, completed from reference TRBV28 and TRBJ2-6, reads DVKVTQSSRYLVKRTGEKVFLECVQDMDHENMFWYRQDPGLGLRLIYFSYDVKMKEKGDIPEGYSVSREKKERFSLILESASTNQTSMYLCASSLWRSGANVLTFGAGSRLTVL.